The clone carrying this T cell receptor (beta chain) was picked up many times. Its antigen is unidentified. These data come from a study of read filtering for tumor transcriptome and immune sequencing. The library was built from around 0.4 ug RNA with molecular barcoded adaptors for alpha/delta and beta/gamma chains. TCRdb itself ran the reads through MiXCR, one entry per CDR3 protein. The sample holds around 58,000 distinct CDR3 sequences; 11% to 15% are singletons and the top ten take 45% to 50%. Study-wide points: The sorted CD138-negative fraction was a mixed bone marrow immune population, not purified T cells.

J gave up 6 bases and V 3 bases, and 5 bases lay outside the gene matches. This CDR3 is built from 14 residues. The germline gives CDR1 SGHDN, CDR2 FVKESK. The chain employs TRBV14 and TRBJ2-7; 10 bases are a match to TRBD2. This TCR was recovered from a donor over 35 with multiple myeloma. What was sequenced was a population of CD138-negative cells sorted from bone marrow. The CDR3 loop reads CASSQVASGSEQYF. DNA for the CDR3: TGTGCCAGCAGCCAGGTTGCTAGCGGGAGCGAGCAGTACTTC.